This paragraph reports one T cell receptor beta chain. Its antigen is not identified. After constant-region reverse-primer amplification, full-length variable regions underwent semi-nested PCR with Nested Universal Primer A. Each CDR3 protein gets one entry after TCRdb re-called the 5' RACE reads with MiXCR. The sample includes tens of thousands of distinct CDR3 sequences, around 26% of them seen just once. Overall study findings and caveats: The TCR gene usage of tumor memory CD4+ T cells clustered together with blood and lymph node memory CD4+ cells and with lymph node naive CD4+ cells. Larger-cohort validation covered only one TCR beta V-J rearrangement.

The sample taken for sequencing was naive CD4+ T cells sorted from blood. The subset denotes: naive CD4+ T cells, CD4+CD45RA+CD25-. This TCR came from a female donor with breast cancer.

CDR3 sequence: CSVEGGTDTQYF. CDR3 DNA: TGCAGCGTTGAAGGGGGCACAGATACGCAGTATTTT. The rearrangement uses TRBV29-1 and TRBJ2-3; D gene ambiguous. V lost 1 base and J 1 base, leaving 3 bases between the germline ends. Germline CDR1 reads SQVTM; CDR2 reads ANQGSEA. The CDR3 spans 12 residues.